The clone carrying this T cell receptor (beta chain) was picked up a small number of times. Its target is unknown. The authors made TCR beta libraries by quantitative 5'-RACE with molecular barcodes. TCRdb used MiXCR to reprocess the 5' RACE reads, holding one entry per CDR3 protein. Among tens of thousands of distinct CDR3 sequences listed, just under 9% were seen once. The CDR3 totals 16 residues. The V gene's germline CDR1 is SEHNR and CDR2 FQNEAQ (reference sequence). The V and J ends lost 5 bases and 0 bases respectively, with 15 bases between them. This sample was included in a study of CD8 T cells in ankylosing spondylitis. Notes on the study in general: Reportedly, disease-linked clones are significantly enriched in ankylosing spondylitis patients' matched synovial fluid. Eight or nine highly homologous variants formed a TCR beta motif that appeared characteristic of ankylosing spondylitis blood.

The source is a male donor with ankylosing spondylitis. The gene calls are TRBV7-9 and TRBJ2-3, with TRBD2 as a possible D gene (5 bases). Sequences were obtained from blood, either unsorted or a sorted T cell fraction (not recorded which). CDR3 sequence reads: CASSTLSGYSTDTQYF. The CDR3, as DNA: TGTGCCAGCAGCACCCTGAGCGGTTATAGCACAGATACGCAGTATTTT.